Below, one T cell receptor beta chain is given with its context. TCR beta library input comprised about 2 micrograms of genomic DNA from cryopreserved PBMCs. This sample is drawn from a study of cytotoxic CD8 clonotypes in ibrutinib-treated CLL. Data came from immunoSEQ multiplex PCR; TCRdb stores just in-frame clones and leaves some out. The sample consists of about 300,000 clones, less than 85% of them appearing once. The CDR3 is made up of 15 amino acids. The germline V gene encodes CDR1 WSHSY and CDR2 SAAADI. Trimming cost V 5 bases and J 6 bases, with 20 bases left between them. The gene calls are TRBV10-2 and TRBJ2-7; tentative D call: TRBD2 (6 bases). This receptor was obtained from a human donor with chronic lymphocytic leukemia. This specimen consisted of PBMCs, obtained at disease progression, from a patient treated with ibrutinib. The DNA for the CDR3 is TGCGCCAGCAGTTTGTTATACGGGAGTAGAGGCGAGCAGTACTTC. Residues: CASSLLYGSRGEQYF.